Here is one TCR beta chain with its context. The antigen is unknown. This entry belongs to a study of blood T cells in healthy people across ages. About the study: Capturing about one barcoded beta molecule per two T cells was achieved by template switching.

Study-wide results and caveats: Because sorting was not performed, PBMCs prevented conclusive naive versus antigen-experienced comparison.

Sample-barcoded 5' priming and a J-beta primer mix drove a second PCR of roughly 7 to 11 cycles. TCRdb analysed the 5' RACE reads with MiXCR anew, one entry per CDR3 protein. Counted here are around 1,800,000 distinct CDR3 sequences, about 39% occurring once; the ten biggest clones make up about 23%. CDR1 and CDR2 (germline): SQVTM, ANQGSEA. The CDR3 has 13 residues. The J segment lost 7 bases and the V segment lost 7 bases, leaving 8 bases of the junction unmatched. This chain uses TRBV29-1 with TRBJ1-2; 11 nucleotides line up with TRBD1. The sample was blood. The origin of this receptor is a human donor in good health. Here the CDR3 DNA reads TGCAGCGGCGGACAGGGGGCGCAAGGTGGCTACACCTTC. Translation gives CSGGQGAQGGYTF.